This T cell receptor (beta chain) was identified during a study of T-cell reconstitution after alpha-beta-depleted transplantation in children. Many counts were recorded for this clonotype. As it was prepared, the TCRbeta library received unique molecular identifiers. TCRdb passed the PCR reads through MiXCR, listing each CDR3 protein once. The data show roughly 590,000 distinct CDR3 sequences, with 16% seen just once and 1.1% held by the top ten. Germline trimming cut 0 bases from V and 2 bases from J; bases unmatched to any gene: 6. This CDR3 spans 16 amino acids. From germline, CDR1 is DFQATT and CDR2 SNEGSKA (reference sequence).

The chain couples TRBV20-1 to TRBJ2-3; 9 nucleotides match TRBD2. The sequencing used PBMCs from the stem cell graft donor, collected from the stem cell graft. The source of this sequence is a human donor who donated a stem cell graft to a child with acute myeloid leukemia. This CDR3 reads CSARDGLAGLTDTQYF. CDR3 nucleotide sequence: TGCAGTGCTAGAGATGGCCTAGCGGGGCTCACAGATACGCAGTATTTT.